This entry lists 2 T cell receptor beta chains sequenced from one sample in a study of blood T cells in healthy people across ages. The use of a sample-barcoded 5' primer and a J-beta primer mix characterized a second PCR of about 7 to 12 cycles. MiXCR, applied by TCRdb to the 5' RACE reads, yields one record per CDR3 protein. The table records fewer than 650,000 distinct CDR3 sequences, around 27% of them present only once. These data were also reused for a study on T cells of mothers and their children.

The sequenced material came from blood. The receptors originated from a boy aged 2 to 10 in good health.

This clonotype has a handful of counts. V gene TRBV11-1 combines with J gene TRBJ2-5, with 15 positions matching TRBD2. CDR1 is SGHAT, CDR2 FQDESV, per germline (reference sequence). V gave up 4 bases and J gave up 1 base; unmatched junction bases: 16. This CDR3 contains 21 residues. The CDR3 reads CASSSRTSGGAWPFVQETQYF. The CDR3 region has the DNA TGTGCCAGCAGCTCACGGACTAGCGGGGGGGCCTGGCCCTTTGTCCAAGAGACCCAGTACTTC.

In regard to this clonotype: One end of the junction fails to match germline, which may point to a read error. The chain joins TRBV10-3 to TRBJ1-5; D might be TRBD1 (5 bases). Germline CDR1 ENHRY, CDR2 SYGVKD. This CDR3 has 15 amino acids. The CDR3 loop reads CAISESGGVNQLQHF. The DNA for the CDR3 is TGTGCCATCAGTGAGTCCGGGGGTGTCAATCAGCTCCAGCATTTT.